The T cell receptor (beta chain) described here comes from a study of graft-versus-host responses after intestinal transplantation. Study-level points and caveats: Ileal or blood samples showed some GvH clones first, and such clones were also found in recipient marrow.

Concerning this clone: Its antigen is unidentified.

Here immunoSEQ multiplex PCR was the method, and the copy in TCRdb shows in-frame clones only, minus some. The table shows 40,000 or so clones, with approximately 95% occurring only once. This TCR derives from a human patient who received an intestinal transplant, so some T cells may come from the graft donor. The sample in question was PBMCs, obtained approximately 740 days after intestinal transplantation.

For the CDR3, the DNA is TGTGCCAGTAGTATTTCTGGGGTTGGGAATCAGCCCCAGCATTTT. Its protein product is CASSISGVGNQPQHF. The gene calls are TRBV19 and TRBJ1-5; D call uncertain. This CDR3 has 15 residues. Between the trimmed V and J ends, which lost 3 bases and 4 bases, there was a span of 13 bases. Per germline, CDR1 LNHDA and CDR2 SQIVND (reference sequence). Looking up the rest from reference TRBV19 and TRBJ1-5 gives the full variable domain: DGGITQSPKYLFRKEGQNVTLSCEQNLNHDAMYWYRQDPGQGLRLIYYSQIVNDFQKGDIAEGYSVSREKKESFPLTVTSAQKNPTAFYLCASSISGVGNQPQHFGDGTRLSIL.